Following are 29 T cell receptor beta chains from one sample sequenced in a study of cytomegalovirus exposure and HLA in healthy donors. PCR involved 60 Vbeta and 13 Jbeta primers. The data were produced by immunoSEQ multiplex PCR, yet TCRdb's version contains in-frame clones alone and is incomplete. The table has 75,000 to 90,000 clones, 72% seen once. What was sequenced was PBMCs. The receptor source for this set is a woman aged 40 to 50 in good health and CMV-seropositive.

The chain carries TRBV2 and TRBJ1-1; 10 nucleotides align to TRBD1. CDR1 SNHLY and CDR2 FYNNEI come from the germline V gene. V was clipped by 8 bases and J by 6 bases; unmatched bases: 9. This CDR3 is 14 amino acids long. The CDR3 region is CASAGQGGLSEAFF. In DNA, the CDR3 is TGTGCCAGCGCTGGACAGGGGGGATTGTCTGAAGCTTTCTTT.

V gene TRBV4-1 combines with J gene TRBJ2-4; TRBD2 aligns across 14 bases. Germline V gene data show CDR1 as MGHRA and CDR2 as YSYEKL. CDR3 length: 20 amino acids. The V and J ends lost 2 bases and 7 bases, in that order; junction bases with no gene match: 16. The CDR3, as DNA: TGCGCCAGCAGCCAACAAACGTCCGGGACTAGCGGGAGAACGGGGAACATTCAGTACTTC. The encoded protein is CASSQQTSGTSGRTGNIQYF.

CDR3 sequence reads: CASRTGLSPYNEQFF. The DNA of the CDR3 is TGTGCCAGCCGTACGGGACTCTCGCCTTACAATGAGCAGTTCTTC. This chain joins TRBV25-1 and TRBJ2-1; TRBD2 might be the D (6 bases). The CDR3 is 15 residues long. V was shortened by 8 bases and J by 4 bases, with 18 bases between the two germline ends. Per germline, CDR1 MGHDK and CDR2 SYGVNS.

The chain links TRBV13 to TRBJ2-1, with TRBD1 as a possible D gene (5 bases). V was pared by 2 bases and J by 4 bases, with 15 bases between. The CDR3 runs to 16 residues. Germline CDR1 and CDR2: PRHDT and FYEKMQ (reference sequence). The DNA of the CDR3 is TGTGCCAGCAGCTTAAGGGGCCCAGGGCGGTACAATGAGCAGTTCTTC. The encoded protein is CASSLRGPGRYNEQFF.

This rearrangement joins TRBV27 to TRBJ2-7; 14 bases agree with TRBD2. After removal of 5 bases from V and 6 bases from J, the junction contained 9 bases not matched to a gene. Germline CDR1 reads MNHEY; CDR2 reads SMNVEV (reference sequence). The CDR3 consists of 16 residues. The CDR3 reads CASSRLGLAGGIEQYF. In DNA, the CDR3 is TGTGCCAGCAGTCGCCTAGGACTAGCGGGGGGTATCGAGCAGTACTTC.

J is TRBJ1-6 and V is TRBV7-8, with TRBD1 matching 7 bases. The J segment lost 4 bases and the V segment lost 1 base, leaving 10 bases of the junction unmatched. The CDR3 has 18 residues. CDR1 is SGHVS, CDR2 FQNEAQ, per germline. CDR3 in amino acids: CASSLEAGPGGYNSPLHF. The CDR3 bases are TGTGCCAGCAGCTTAGAGGCTGGGCCAGGGGGTTATAATTCACCCCTCCACTTT.

CDR3 amino acids: CASSPQTGGDFNQPQHF. The CDR3 DNA sequence: TGTGCCAGTAGTCCCCAGACAGGGGGAGACTTCAATCAGCCCCAGCATTTT. This sequence joins TRBV19 and TRBJ1-5; the match to TRBD1 covers 9 bases. This CDR3 spans 17 amino acids. J was trimmed by 3 bases and V by 5 bases; bases with no gene match: 11. From germline, CDR1 is LNHDA and CDR2 SQIVND (reference sequence).

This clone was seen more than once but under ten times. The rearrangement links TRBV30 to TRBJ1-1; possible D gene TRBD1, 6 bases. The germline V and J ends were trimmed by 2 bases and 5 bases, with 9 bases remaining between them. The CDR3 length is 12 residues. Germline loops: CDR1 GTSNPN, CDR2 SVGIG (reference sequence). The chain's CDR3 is CAWSRGGTEAFF. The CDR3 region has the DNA TGTGCCTGGAGTCGAGGGGGAACTGAAGCTTTCTTT.

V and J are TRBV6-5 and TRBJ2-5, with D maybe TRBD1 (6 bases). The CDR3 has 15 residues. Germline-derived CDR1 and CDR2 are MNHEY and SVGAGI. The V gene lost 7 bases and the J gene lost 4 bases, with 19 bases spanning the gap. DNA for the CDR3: TGTGCCAGCACGGGCTTAACAGGGTCTGGAGAGACCCAGTACTTC. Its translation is CASTGLTGSGETQYF.

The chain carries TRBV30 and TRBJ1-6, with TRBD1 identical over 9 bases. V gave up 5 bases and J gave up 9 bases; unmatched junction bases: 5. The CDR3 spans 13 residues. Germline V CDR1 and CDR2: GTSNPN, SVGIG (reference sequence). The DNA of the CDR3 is TGTGCCTGGGGGGGACAGGGAGTTTCACCCCTCCACTTT. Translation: CAWGGQGVSPLHF.

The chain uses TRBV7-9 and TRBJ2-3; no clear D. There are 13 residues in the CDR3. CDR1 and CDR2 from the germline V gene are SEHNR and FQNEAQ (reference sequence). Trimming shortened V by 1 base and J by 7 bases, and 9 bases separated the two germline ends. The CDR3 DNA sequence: TGTGCCAGCAGCTTAGACCAGGCCAATACGCAGTATTTT. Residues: CASSLDQANTQYF.

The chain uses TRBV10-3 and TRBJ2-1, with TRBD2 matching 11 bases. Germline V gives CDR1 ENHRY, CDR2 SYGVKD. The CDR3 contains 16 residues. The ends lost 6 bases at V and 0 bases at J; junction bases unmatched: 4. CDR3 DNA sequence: TGTGCCATCAGCGGGACTAGCGGAAACTCCTACAATGAGCAGTTCTTC. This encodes CAISGTSGNSYNEQFF.

DNA for the CDR3: TGTGCCAGCAGCTTGGGGGGGGGAGTGGGAGATACGCAGTATTTT. Amino acid sequence: CASSLGGGVGDTQYF. The genes are TRBV5-4 and TRBJ2-3, with TRBD2 identical over 7 bases. CDR3 size: 15 residues. V dropped 0 bases and J dropped 5; count of bases not matched to a gene: 6. The V gene's germline CDR1 is SGHNT and CDR2 YYREEE (reference sequence).

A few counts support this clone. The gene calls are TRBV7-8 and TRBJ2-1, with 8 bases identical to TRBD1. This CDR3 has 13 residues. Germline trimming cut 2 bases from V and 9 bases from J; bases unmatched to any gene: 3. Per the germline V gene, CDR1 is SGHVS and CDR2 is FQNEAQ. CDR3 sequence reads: CASSLQGAGEQFF. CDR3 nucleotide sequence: TGTGCCAGCAGCTTACAGGGGGCGGGTGAGCAGTTCTTC. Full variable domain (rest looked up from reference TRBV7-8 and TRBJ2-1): GAGVSQSPRYKVAKRGQDVALRCDPISGHVSLFWYQQALGQGPEFLTYFQNEAQLDKSGLPSDRFFAERPEGSVSTLKIQRTQQEDSAVYLCASSLQGAGEQFFGPGTRLTVL.

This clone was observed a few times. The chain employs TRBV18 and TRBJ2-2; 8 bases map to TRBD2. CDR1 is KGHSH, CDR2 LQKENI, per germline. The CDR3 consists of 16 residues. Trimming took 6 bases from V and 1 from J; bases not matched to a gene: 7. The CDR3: CASSPGTRGNTGELFF. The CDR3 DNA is TGTGCCAGCTCGCCCGGGACTAGGGGGAACACCGGGGAGCTGTTTTTT.

CDR3 bases: TGTGCCAGTAGTATATATGCAGGCTCAAATGAAAAACTGTTTTTT. As protein: CASSIYAGSNEKLFF. The J gene is TRBJ1-4, the V gene TRBV19; D gene uncertain. In germline, CDR1 is LNHDA, CDR2 SQIVND (reference sequence). The CDR3 runs 15 residues. V gave up 2 bases and J gave up 5 bases, with 12 bases separating them. The variable domain in full, completed from reference TRBV19 and TRBJ1-4, reads DGGITQSPKYLFRKEGQNVTLSCEQNLNHDAMYWYRQDPGQGLRLIYYSQIVNDFQKGDIAEGYSVSREKKESFPLTVTSAQKNPTAFYLCASSIYAGSNEKLFFGSGTQLSVL.

This CDR3 reads CASSLYARGSYEQYF. CDR3 coding DNA: TGTGCCAGCAGCTTATACGCCCGGGGTTCCTACGAGCAGTACTTC. The chain is built from TRBV7-2 and TRBJ2-7, with D possibly TRBD2 on 5 matching bases. Per germline, CDR1 SGHTA and CDR2 FQGNSA. V was trimmed by 2 bases and J by 1 base, leaving 12 bases between them. The CDR3 covers 15 residues.

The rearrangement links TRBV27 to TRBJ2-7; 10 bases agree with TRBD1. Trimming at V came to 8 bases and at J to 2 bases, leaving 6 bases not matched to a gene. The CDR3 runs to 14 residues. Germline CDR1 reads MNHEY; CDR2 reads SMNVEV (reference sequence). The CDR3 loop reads CASGPGTGAYEQYF. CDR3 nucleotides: TGTGCCAGCGGACCTGGGACAGGGGCCTACGAGCAGTACTTC.

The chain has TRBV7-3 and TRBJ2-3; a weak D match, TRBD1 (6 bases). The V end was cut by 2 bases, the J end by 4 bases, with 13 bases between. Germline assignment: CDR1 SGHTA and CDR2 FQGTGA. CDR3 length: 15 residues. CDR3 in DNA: TGTGCCAGCAGCTTAGGGTTCGAGGGGGCAGATACGCAGTATTTT. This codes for CASSLGFEGADTQYF.

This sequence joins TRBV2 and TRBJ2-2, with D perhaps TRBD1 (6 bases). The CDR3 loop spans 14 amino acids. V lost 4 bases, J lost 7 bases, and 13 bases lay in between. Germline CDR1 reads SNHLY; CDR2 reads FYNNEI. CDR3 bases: TGTGCCAGCAGTGGACAGGTCTCCAACGGGGAGCTGTTTTTT. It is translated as CASSGQVSNGELFF.

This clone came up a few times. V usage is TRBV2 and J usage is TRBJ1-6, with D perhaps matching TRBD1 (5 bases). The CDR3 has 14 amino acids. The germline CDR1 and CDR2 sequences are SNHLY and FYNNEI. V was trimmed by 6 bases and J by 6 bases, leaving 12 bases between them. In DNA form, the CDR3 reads TGTGCCAGCAGACCTCTTAGGGGTAATTCACCCCTCCACTTT. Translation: CASRPLRGNSPLHF.

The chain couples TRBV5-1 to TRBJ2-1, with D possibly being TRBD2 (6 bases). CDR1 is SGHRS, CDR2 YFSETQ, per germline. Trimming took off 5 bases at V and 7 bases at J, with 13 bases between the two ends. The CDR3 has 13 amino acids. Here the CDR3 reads CASRREPRNEQFF. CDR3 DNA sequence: TGCGCCAGCAGACGGGAGCCGAGGAATGAGCAGTTCTTC.

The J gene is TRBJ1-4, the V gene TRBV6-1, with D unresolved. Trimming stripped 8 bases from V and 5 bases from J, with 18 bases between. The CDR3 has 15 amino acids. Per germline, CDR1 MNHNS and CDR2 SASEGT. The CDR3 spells CASQRGFGSNEKLFF. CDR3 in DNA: TGTGCCAGCCAACGAGGATTTGGGTCGAATGAAAAACTGTTTTTT.

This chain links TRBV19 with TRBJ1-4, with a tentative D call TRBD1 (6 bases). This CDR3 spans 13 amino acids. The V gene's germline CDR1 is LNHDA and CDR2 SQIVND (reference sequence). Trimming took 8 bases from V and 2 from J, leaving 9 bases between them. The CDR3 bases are TGTGCCAGTTGCGACAGGACTAATGAAAAACTGTTTTTT. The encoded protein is CASCDRTNEKLFF.

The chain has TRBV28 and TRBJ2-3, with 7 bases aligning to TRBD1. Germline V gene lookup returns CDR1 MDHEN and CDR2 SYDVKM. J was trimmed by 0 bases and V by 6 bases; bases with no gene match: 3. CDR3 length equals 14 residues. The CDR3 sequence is CASSNRGSTDTQYF. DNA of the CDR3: TGTGCCAGCAGCAACAGGGGAAGCACAGATACGCAGTATTTT.

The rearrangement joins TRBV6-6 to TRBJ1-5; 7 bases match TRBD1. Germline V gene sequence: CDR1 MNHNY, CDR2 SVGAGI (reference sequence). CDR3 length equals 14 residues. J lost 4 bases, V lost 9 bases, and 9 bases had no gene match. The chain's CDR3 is CASTTGDGNQPQHF. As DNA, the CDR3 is TGTGCCAGTACTACAGGGGATGGGAATCAGCCCCAGCATTTT.

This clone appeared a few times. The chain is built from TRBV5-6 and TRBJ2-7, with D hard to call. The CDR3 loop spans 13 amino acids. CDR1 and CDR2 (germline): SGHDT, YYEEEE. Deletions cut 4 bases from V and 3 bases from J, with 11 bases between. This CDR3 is CASSQVNSYEQYF. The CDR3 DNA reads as TGTGCCAGCAGCCAAGTGAACAGCTACGAGCAGTACTTC. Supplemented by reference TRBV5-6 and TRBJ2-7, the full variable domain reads DAGVTQSPTHLIKTRGQQVTLRCSPKSGHDTVSWYQQALGQGPQFIFQYYEEEERQRGNFPDRFSGHQFPNYSSELNVNALLLGDSALYLCASSQVNSYEQYFGPGTRLTVT.

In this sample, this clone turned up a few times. In nucleotides, the CDR3 is TGTGCCAGCAGCTCCGCGGCGCATTGGGACTATGGCTACACCTTC. Protein: CASSSAAHWDYGYTF. This chain links TRBV7-9 with TRBJ1-2; D uncertain. V gave up 4 bases and J gave up 3 bases, with 15 bases separating them. CDR1 SEHNR and CDR2 FQNEAQ come from the germline V gene (reference sequence). The CDR3 covers 15 residues.

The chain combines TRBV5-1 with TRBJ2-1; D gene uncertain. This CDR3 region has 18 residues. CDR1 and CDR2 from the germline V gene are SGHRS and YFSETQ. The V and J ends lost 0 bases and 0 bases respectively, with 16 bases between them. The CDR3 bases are TGCGCCAGCAGCTTGGAGAGTTTGGGTTCGGGCTCCTACAATGAGCAGTTCTTC. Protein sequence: CASSLESLGSGSYNEQFF.